A single sample gave rise to the 31 T cell receptor beta chains below, sequenced in a study of graft-versus-host responses after intestinal transplantation. Sequenced by immunoSEQ multiplex PCR; TCRdb stores in-frame clones only, minus some. The sample lists about 99,000 clones; 80% to 95% were seen once. These receptors' targets are unknown. Sequenced here: unstimulated CD8+ T cells sorted from spleen or lymph node cells, sampled before intestinal transplant. These receptors were collected from a human donor who received an intestinal transplant.

V usage is TRBV4-1 and J usage is TRBJ2-5, with D possibly TRBD1 on 5 matching bases. This CDR3 contains 15 residues. Germline V lookup: CDR1 MGHRA, CDR2 YSYEKL. The germline V and J ends were trimmed by 3 bases and 5 bases, with 16 bases remaining between them. The CDR3 nucleotides read TGCGCCAGCAGCCACGCGTGGGGCGCCGGGGAGACCCAGTACTTC. Translated: CASSHAWGAGETQYF.

V and J are TRBV5-1 and TRBJ1-1; D call uncertain. Trimming removed 6 bases at V and 0 bases at J, with 15 bases between. This CDR3 is 15 amino acids long. Germline V gene lookup returns CDR1 SGHRS and CDR2 YFSETQ. The CDR3 DNA sequence: TGCGCCAGCACCCTCACAAGCACCATGAACACTGAAGCTTTCTTT. Its protein product is CASTLTSTMNTEAFF.

This chain uses TRBV5-6 with TRBJ1-1; D may be TRBD1 (5 bases). The V gene's germline CDR1 is SGHDT and CDR2 YYEEEE. Deletions cut 4 bases from V and 0 bases from J, with 16 bases between. This CDR3 is built from 16 residues. CDR3 sequence: CASSGGKGYMNTEAFF. For the CDR3, the DNA is TGTGCCAGCAGCGGGGGGAAAGGTTACATGAACACTGAAGCTTTCTTT. Looking up the rest from reference TRBV5-6 and TRBJ1-1 gives the full variable domain: DAGVTQSPTHLIKTRGQQVTLRCSPKSGHDTVSWYQQALGQGPQFIFQYYEEEERQRGNFPDRFSGHQFPNYSSELNVNALLLGDSALYLCASSGGKGYMNTEAFFGQGTRLTVV.

V usage is TRBV19 and J usage is TRBJ1-5, with D unclear. Germline assignment: CDR1 LNHDA and CDR2 SQIVND (reference sequence). The CDR3 has 15 residues. Trimming shortened V by 3 bases and J by 0 bases, and 9 bases separated the two germline ends. The CDR3 nucleotides read TGTGCCAGTAGTATCCTAAGCTATAGCAATCAGCCCCAGCATTTT. Its protein product is CASSILSYSNQPQHF.

The J gene is TRBJ1-2, the V gene TRBV19; 12 bases line up with TRBD1. The CDR3 covers 18 residues. The ends lost 4 bases at V and 0 bases at J; junction bases unmatched: 9. The V gene's germline CDR1 is LNHDA and CDR2 SQIVND (reference sequence). Here the CDR3 DNA reads TGTGCCAGTAGTAGCCTCCGGGACAGGGGGCAAGCTAACTATGGCTACACCTTC. This translates into CASSSLRDRGQANYGYTF.

The chain links TRBV12-5 to TRBJ1-2; a weak D match, TRBD1 (6 bases). CDR3 length: 13 residues. The germline V gene has CDR1 LGHNT and CDR2 FRNRAP. Trimming stripped 3 bases from V and 6 bases from J, with 11 bases between. CDR3 DNA sequence: TGTGCTAGTGGTTTTAGGGGGTTAGATGGCTACACCTTC. This codes for CASGFRGLDGYTF. The variable domain in full, completed from reference TRBV12-5 and TRBJ1-2, reads DARVTQTPRHKVTEMGQEVTMRCQPILGHNTVFWYRQTMMQGLELLAYFRNRAPLDDSGMPKDRFSAEMPDATLATLKIQPSEPRDSAVYFCASGFRGLDGYTFGSGTRLTVV.

The chain combines TRBV28 with TRBJ2-7, with D perhaps matching TRBD2 (6 bases). The germline CDR1 and CDR2 sequences are MDHEN and SYDVKM. The V gene lost 1 base and the J gene lost 2 bases, with 18 bases spanning the gap. The CDR3 is made up of 17 amino acids. Written as DNA, the CDR3 is TGTGCCAGCAGTTTATATAGCGGCTGGGACCCCACCTACGAGCAGTACTTC. This translates into CASSLYSGWDPTYEQYF.

In DNA form, the CDR3 reads TGTGCCAGCAGCCCCGGACAGACTGAAGCTTTCTTT. Its translation: CASSPGQTEAFF. This sequence joins TRBV16 and TRBJ1-1; perhaps TRBD1 as D (6 bases). The CDR3 has 12 residues. The V gene's germline CDR1 is KGHSY and CDR2 FQNENV. The V end was cut by 4 bases, the J end by 5 bases, with 8 bases between.

A single count supports this clone. The J gene is TRBJ2-1, the V gene TRBV29-1; D may be TRBD1 or TRBD2 (5 bases each). The V end was cut by 7 bases, the J end by 0 bases, with 13 bases between. In germline, CDR1 is SQVTM, CDR2 ANQGSEA. The CDR3 has 14 residues. Here the CDR3 reads CSGLGTDSYNEQFF. CDR3 DNA sequence: TGCAGCGGCCTTGGGACCGACTCCTACAATGAGCAGTTCTTC.

V and J are TRBV2 and TRBJ2-3; TRBD2 might be the D (5 bases). Germline V gives CDR1 SNHLY, CDR2 FYNNEI. V lost 6 bases and J 4 bases, leaving 14 bases between the germline ends. The CDR3 covers 14 residues. Here the CDR3 DNA reads TGTGCCAGCAGGGACTCTAGCTTGGCAGATACGCAGTATTTT. Residues: CASRDSSLADTQYF.

The chain carries TRBV10-2 and TRBJ2-3; D gene ambiguous. Germline values: CDR1 WSHSY, CDR2 SAAADI. CDR3 size: 14 residues. V was trimmed by 2 bases and J by 3 bases, leaving 9 bases between them. The CDR3, as DNA: TGCGCCAGCAGTGAGGCGATACGGACAGATACGCAGTATTTT. Protein product: CASSEAIRTDTQYF.

The chain combines TRBV4-1 with TRBJ1-6; no clear D gene. Trimming cost V 4 bases and J 7 bases, with 14 bases left between them. The germline gives CDR1 MGHRA, CDR2 YSYEKL. This CDR3 is built from 15 residues. The CDR3 DNA reads as TGCGCCAGCAGCCCTGTCGGGCTTAGGAATTCACCCCTCCACTTT. Protein sequence: CASSPVGLRNSPLHF.

J is TRBJ1-1 and V is TRBV19; no clear D gene. The germline V and J ends were trimmed by 3 bases and 1 base, with 6 bases remaining between them. The CDR3 loop spans 13 amino acids. The V gene's germline CDR1 is LNHDA and CDR2 SQIVND (reference sequence). CDR3 in DNA: TGTGCCAGTAGTATCCAGAGGAACACTGAAGCTTTCTTT. Its translation is CASSIQRNTEAFF.

The genes are TRBV9 and TRBJ2-7, with no clear D. Germline values: CDR1 SGDLS, CDR2 YYNGEE. This CDR3 has 14 amino acids. The V end lost 4 bases, the J end lost 1 base, and 12 bases lay between the germline ends. CDR3 protein: CASSSPQFSYEQYF. Here the CDR3 DNA reads TGTGCCAGCAGCTCCCCTCAGTTTTCCTACGAGCAGTACTTC.

The chain uses TRBV30 and TRBJ2-1, with D possibly matching TRBD1 (5 bases). The V end was cut by 4 bases, the J end by 0 bases, with 10 bases between. Germline V gene sequence: CDR1 GTSNPN, CDR2 SVGIG (reference sequence). The CDR3 is 14 amino acids. In nucleotides, the CDR3 is TGTGCCTGGAATGGGGCCTCCTCCTACAATGAGCAGTTCTTC. Translated: CAWNGASSYNEQFF.

The CDR3: CASSLTSGGRTDTQYF. The CDR3 bases are TGTGCCAGCAGCCTCACTAGCGGGGGGCGCACAGATACGCAGTATTTT. V and J are TRBV7-3 and TRBJ2-3; 12 nucleotides line up with TRBD2. The CDR3 contains 16 residues. Germline trimming cut 5 bases from V and 1 base from J; bases unmatched to any gene: 4. Germline CDR1 and CDR2: SGHTA and FQGTGA.

The CDR3 DNA sequence: TGTGTCAGAAGCTTAGCGCTTTTACCTAGGCTTGGGGAGACCCAGTACTTC. Translation: CVRSLALLPRLGETQYF. This chain joins TRBV7-5 and TRBJ2-5; the table gives TRBD2 as D, unverified against the DNA. TRBV7-5 is a listed pseudogene. The CDR3 spans 17 residues.

This chain uses TRBV11-2 with TRBJ1-1, with D perhaps TRBD1 (6 bases). The CDR3 extends over 19 amino acids. V was pared by 5 bases and J by 3 bases, with 28 bases between. CDR1 is SGHAT, CDR2 FQNNGV, per germline. The CDR3 nucleotides read TGTGCCAGCAGCCGGACAGTGACCCTAACCCCTTCAAAAGACACTGAAGCTTTCTTT. Its translation is CASSRTVTLTPSKDTEAFF.

The chain employs TRBV19 and TRBJ2-7, with D tentatively TRBD2 (5 bases). The V end was cut by 8 bases, the J end by 1 base, with 12 bases between. The CDR3 length is 13 residues. Germline V gene lookup returns CDR1 LNHDA and CDR2 SQIVND (reference sequence). The CDR3 DNA reads TGTGCCAGTTCCTTAACTAGTTCCTACGAGCAGTACTTC. It translates to CASSLTSSYEQYF.

The rearrangement uses TRBV11-2 and TRBJ1-6; possible D gene TRBD1, 5 bases. This CDR3 comprises 19 residues. The ends were cut back, 1 base at V and 7 bases at J, with 23 bases in the middle. Germline V gene sequence: CDR1 SGHAT, CDR2 FQNNGV. CDR3 DNA sequence: TGTGCCAGCAGCTTAGCCCAACTGTACAGGACCTCCGACAATTCACCCCTCCACTTT. Protein: CASSLAQLYRTSDNSPLHF. The whole variable domain, remainder taken from reference TRBV11-2 and TRBJ1-6, is EAGVAQSPRYKIIEKRQSVAFWCNPISGHATLYWYQQILGQGPKLLIQFQNNGVVDDSQLPKDRFSAERLKGVDSTLKIQPAKLEDSAVYLCASSLAQLYRTSDNSPLHFGNGTRLTVT.

This clone has a single count. The chain couples TRBV13 to TRBJ2-7, with a weak D call TRBD1 (6 bases). The V gene's germline CDR1 is PRHDT and CDR2 FYEKMQ (reference sequence). CDR3 size: 15 residues. The ends were cut back, 1 base at V and 2 bases at J, with 12 bases in the middle. The CDR3 protein is CASSLVTGNPYEQYF. The CDR3 DNA follows: TGTGCCAGCAGCTTAGTTACAGGGAATCCCTACGAGCAGTACTTC.

The J gene is TRBJ1-3, the V gene TRBV9; D possibly corresponds to TRBD1 (5 bases). Deletions cut 3 bases from V and 2 bases from J, with 9 bases between. CDR3 size: 14 residues. Per germline, CDR1 SGDLS and CDR2 YYNGEE. CDR3 sequence reads: CASSEGTAGNTIYF. CDR3 coding DNA: TGTGCCAGCAGCGAGGGGACCGCTGGAAACACCATATATTTT.

V and J are TRBV2 and TRBJ2-2, with D perhaps matching TRBD1 (6 bases). This CDR3 is built from 16 residues. Trimming took off 3 bases at V and 3 bases at J, with 14 bases between the two ends. Germline V gene lookup returns CDR1 SNHLY and CDR2 FYNNEI. The CDR3 nucleotides are TGTGCCAGCAGTGACTCTAGAGGGGGTGACACCGGGGAGCTGTTTTTT. Amino acids: CASSDSRGGDTGELFF. Full variable domain (outside the CDR3, taken from reference TRBV2 and TRBJ2-2): EPEVTQTPSHQVTQMGQEVILRCVPISNHLYFYWYRQILGQKVEFLVSFYNNEISEKSEIFDDQFSVERPDGSNFTLKIRSTKLEDSAMYFCASSDSRGGDTGELFFGEGSRLTVL.

The V gene is TRBV29-1, the J gene TRBJ2-6; D not certain. CDR3 size: 15 residues. V was pared by 4 bases and J by 0 bases, with 10 bases between. Germline CDR1 reads SQVTM; CDR2 reads ANQGSEA. CDR3 in amino acids: CSVVAGSSGANVLTF. The CDR3 DNA is TGCAGCGTTGTCGCCGGCTCCTCTGGGGCCAACGTCCTGACTTTC.

The chain is built from TRBV29-1 and TRBJ2-5, with 7 bases matching TRBD2. CDR1 is SQVTM and CDR2 is ANQGSEA in the germline V gene. This CDR3 has 14 residues. V shed 1 base and J 2 bases; nucleotides not matched to a gene: 4. Here the CDR3 reads CSVEAAGEQETQYF. The CDR3 DNA sequence: TGCAGCGTTGAAGCGGCGGGGGAGCAAGAGACCCAGTACTTC.

This sequence joins TRBV16 and TRBJ1-2; D gene unclear. CDR3 length: 16 residues. Trimming took off 1 base at V and 3 bases at J, with 15 bases between the two ends. Germline V gene data show CDR1 as KGHSY and CDR2 as FQNENV. The CDR3 here is CASSQLIAGTDYGYTF. CDR3 DNA: TGTGCCAGCAGCCAATTGATCGCGGGTACCGACTATGGCTACACCTTC.

This clone has a single count. The chain joins TRBV4-1 to TRBJ2-7, with TRBD1 matching over 9 bases. CDR3 size: 15 residues. The junction had 4 bases not matched to a gene; V was cut back by 1 base and J by 3 bases. Germline V gene data show CDR1 as MGHRA and CDR2 as YSYEKL. The CDR3 DNA reads TGCGCCAGCAGCCAAGCCGGGACAGGGAGCTACGAGCAGTACTTC. It translates to CASSQAGTGSYEQYF.

The chain combines TRBV27 with TRBJ2-7; TRBD1 matches at 7 bases. The CDR3 runs to 13 residues. The germline V gene has CDR1 MNHEY and CDR2 SMNVEV (reference sequence). After removal of 6 bases from V and 6 bases from J, the junction contained 8 bases not matched to a gene. Here the CDR3 DNA reads TGTGCCAGCAGGCCTGAAGGGGGCGGCGAGCAGTACTTC. Translating gives CASRPEGGGEQYF.

This rearrangement joins TRBV4-1 to TRBJ1-2; maybe TRBD1 (5 bases). V was pared by 0 bases and J by 0 bases, with 11 bases between. The length of the CDR3 is 16 residues. CDR1 MGHRA and CDR2 YSYEKL come from the germline V gene. The CDR3 protein is CASSQDRTSANYGYTF. The DNA of the CDR3 is TGCGCCAGCAGCCAAGACAGGACATCGGCTAACTATGGCTACACCTTC.

This rearrangement joins TRBV19 to TRBJ2-1, with D tentatively TRBD1 (5 bases). Germline V CDR1 and CDR2: LNHDA, SQIVND (reference sequence). The CDR3 extends over 12 amino acids. Trimming took 7 bases from V and 6 from J, leaving 10 bases between them. CDR3 nucleotides: TGTGCCAGTACCCCAGGGTTCAATGAGCAGTTCTTC. Protein sequence: CASTPGFNEQFF.

The V call is TRBV6-5, the J call TRBJ1-1; perhaps TRBD1 as D (6 bases). The CDR3 length is 13 residues. Germline V gene sequence: CDR1 MNHEY, CDR2 SVGAGI. V lost 7 bases and J 2 bases, leaving 11 bases between the germline ends. Written as DNA, the CDR3 is TGTGCCAGCAAGGTCGGGGGCAACACTGAAGCTTTCTTT. The encoded protein is CASKVGGNTEAFF.